The present T cell receptor beta chain was sequenced within a study of post-analysis software for immune sequencing data. Every TCR beta cDNA library bore unique molecular identifiers. TCRdb passed the PCR reads through MiXCR, listing each CDR3 protein once. The sample lists roughly 540,000 distinct CDR3 sequences, under 40% occurring once. As for this clonotype: Its antigen is unknown.

Germline assignment: CDR1 SGHTA and CDR2 FQGNSA. There are 12 residues in the CDR3. V lost 3 bases and J 7 bases, leaving 7 bases between the germline ends. The study, taken as a whole, reports: Versus controls, multiple sclerosis patients showed significantly lower diversity (normalized Chao1). Compared with controls, patients had more of about five TRBV segments, including TRBV5-6, TRBV5-1 and TRBV20-1. Clustering by F measure revealed strong co-clustering among samples prepared together in one batch.

V usage is TRBV7-2 and J usage is TRBJ2-1; D call uncertain. Input material: blood. The receptor comes from a girl aged 2-17 years with multiple sclerosis. CDR3 sequence reads: CASSFRANEQFF. The DNA of the CDR3 is TGTGCCAGCAGCTTTCGAGCAAATGAGCAGTTCTTC.